Shown below are 17 T cell receptor beta chains from a single sample sequenced in a study of beta chain features in type 1 diabetes. These receptors have no known antigen. Study-wide points: All four CD4+ subsets from Type 1 diabetes patients carried moderately but significantly shorter TCRB CDR3s.

Every bit of the isolated RNA underwent reverse transcription, so sequencing read expressed TCRB transcripts. TCRdb's table, derived via immunoSEQ multiplex PCR, lists solely in-frame clones and lacks some. The repertoire has 240,000 or so clones, about 14% of them found once; the top ten carry almost 0.02%. Sequenced input: naive CD4+ T cells from blood. Receptor source: a young man with type 1 diabetes.

V usage is TRBV12-5 and J usage is TRBJ1-1, with TRBD1 identical over 8 bases. J was trimmed by 4 bases and V by 4 bases; bases with no gene match: 2. Germline values: CDR1 LGHNT, CDR2 FRNRAP. The CDR3 is 13 residues long. CDR3 protein: CASGSGQGTEAFF. In DNA form, the CDR3 reads TGTGCTAGTGGTTCTGGACAGGGCACTGAAGCTTTCTTT.

This chain joins TRBV25-1 and TRBJ2-1; TRBD2 aligns across 9 bases. The J segment lost 7 bases and the V segment lost 6 bases, leaving 13 bases of the junction unmatched. In germline, CDR1 is MGHDK, CDR2 SYGVNS. This CDR3 region has 16 residues. DNA of the CDR3: TGTGCCAGCAGCGCACTAGCGGGTCATAAGGGGAATGAGCAGTTCTTC. Protein sequence: CASSALAGHKGNEQFF.

The chain has TRBV7-9 and TRBJ2-7, with 7 bases fitting TRBD1. The ends lost 4 bases at V and 2 bases at J; junction bases unmatched: 8. The CDR3 runs to 15 residues. Germline V CDR1 and CDR2: SEHNR, FQNEAQ (reference sequence). Written as DNA, the CDR3 is TGTGCCAGCAGCTCACGAGGGGACAGTACCTACGAGCAGTACTTC. Translating it yields CASSSRGDSTYEQYF.

The gene calls are TRBV11-2 and TRBJ2-3; TRBD2 matches at 9 bases. V lost 1 base to trimming and J lost 1 base; unmatched junction nucleotides: 6. Germline V gene data show CDR1 as SGHAT and CDR2 as FQNNGV. CDR3 length: 17 residues. CDR3 in DNA: TGTGCCAGCAGCTTAGCCGAGCGGGGGGCCCGCACAGATACGCAGTATTTT. As protein: CASSLAERGARTDTQYF.

The V and J genes are TRBV10-3 and TRBJ2-1, with D maybe TRBD2 (6 bases). Germline V gene sequence: CDR1 ENHRY, CDR2 SYGVKD. Trimming stripped 6 bases from V and 8 bases from J, with 11 bases between. This CDR3 spans 12 amino acids. CDR3: CAIRGTVDEQFF. The CDR3 DNA reads TGTGCCATCAGGGGGACTGTTGATGAGCAGTTCTTC.

This clone has more than one count but fewer than ten. The J gene is TRBJ2-1, the V gene TRBV19; 9 bases fit TRBD2. This CDR3 comprises 15 residues. From germline, CDR1 is LNHDA and CDR2 SQIVND (reference sequence). Trimming at V came to 10 bases and at J to 8 bases, leaving 15 bases not matched to a gene. CDR3 residues: CATKLGTSSRDEQFF. The CDR3 DNA sequence: TGTGCCACCAAGTTAGGGACTAGCTCTCGCGATGAGCAGTTCTTC.

For the CDR3, the DNA is TGTGCCAGCAGCGAAACAGGGGTGGGATACAATGAGCAGTTCTTC. It specifies CASSETGVGYNEQFF. The J gene is TRBJ2-1, the V gene TRBV9; 7 bases fit TRBD1. The trim removed 3 bases at V and 4 bases at J, leaving 7 bases unmatched. Per germline, CDR1 SGDLS and CDR2 YYNGEE. The CDR3 extends over 15 amino acids.

The sample holds a few counts of this clone. This chain connects TRBV6-5 to TRBJ2-2, with a tentative D call TRBD2 (7 bases). CDR1 and CDR2 (germline): MNHEY, SVGAGI. Trimming removed 6 bases at V and 1 base at J, with 9 bases between. This CDR3 spans 14 amino acids. CDR3 in DNA: TGTGCCAGCAGGGGGGGGCAGAACACCGGGGAGCTGTTTTTT. This gives the protein CASRGGQNTGELFF.

The V gene is TRBV5-1, the J gene TRBJ1-3; 7 bases match TRBD1. This CDR3 has 16 amino acids. CDR1 and CDR2 (germline): SGHRS, YFSETQ. Losses at the gene ends were 4 bases for V and 2 bases for J; bases not matched to a gene: 9. The CDR3: CASSVGTDETGNTIYF. Written as DNA, the CDR3 is TGCGCCAGCAGCGTCGGGACAGACGAAACTGGAAACACCATATATTTT.

The CDR3 nucleotides are TGTGCCAGCAGCTTAGGGGCAGGTTACTACAATGAGCAGTTCTTC. It codes for CASSLGAGYYNEQFF. The genes are TRBV11-3 and TRBJ2-1; no clear D. V was shortened by 1 base and J by 3 bases, with 10 bases between the two germline ends. In germline, CDR1 is SGHNT, CDR2 YENEEA. The CDR3 consists of 15 residues.

V usage is TRBV21-1 and J usage is TRBJ2-7; the table's TRBD1 call for D was not verified on the DNA. TRBV21-1 constitutes a pseudogene. The CDR3 has 10 residues. The chain's CDR3 is CAMRGCEQYF. The CDR3 DNA follows: TGTGCCATGAGGGGGTGCGAGCAGTACTTC.

The gene calls are TRBV11-3 and TRBJ2-3; 7 bases map to TRBD2. The CDR3 is made up of 15 amino acids. Germline V gene lookup returns CDR1 SGHNT and CDR2 YENEEA. Trimming cost V 5 bases and J 2 bases; bases outside gene matches: 7. The CDR3 nucleotides read TGTGCCAGCAGCACTGAAGCGGGGTACACAGATACGCAGTATTTT. Protein sequence: CASSTEAGYTDTQYF.

The chain carries TRBV28 and TRBJ2-1; 9 bases fit TRBD2. The CDR3 is 12 amino acids. Germline assignment: CDR1 MDHEN and CDR2 SYDVKM. Germline trimming cut 3 bases from V and 9 bases from J; bases unmatched to any gene: 0. Here the CDR3 reads CASSLREGEQFF. The CDR3 DNA sequence: TGTGCCAGCAGTTTGCGGGAGGGTGAGCAGTTCTTC.

V is TRBV6-5 and J is TRBJ2-7; unclear D gene. Trimming removed 6 bases at V and 3 bases at J, with 15 bases between. In germline, CDR1 is MNHEY, CDR2 SVGAGI. The CDR3 consists of 14 residues. CDR3 sequence: CASSFGPRNYEQYF. The CDR3 DNA is TGTGCCAGCAGCTTTGGCCCTAGGAACTACGAGCAGTACTTC.

The V and J genes are TRBV28 and TRBJ1-1, with a weak D call TRBD1 (6 bases). The CDR3 has 13 residues. The V gene's germline CDR1 is MDHEN and CDR2 SYDVKM. The V and J ends lost 5 bases and 9 bases respectively, with 16 bases between them. The DNA of the CDR3 is TGTGCCAGCAGTCCTACAGGGTTCACCCAAGCTTTCTTT. It specifies CASSPTGFTQAFF.

This clone has more than one count but fewer than ten. The V and J genes are TRBV7-9 and TRBJ2-3; TRBD2 matches 9 bases. V shed 8 bases, J shed 4 bases, and the junction held 4 bases outside the gene matches. The CDR3 is 13 amino acids. Germline CDR1 SEHNR, CDR2 FQNEAQ (reference sequence). In nucleotides, the CDR3 is TGTGCCAGCGGGGGACTAGCCCCAGATACGCAGTATTTT. Amino acid sequence: CASGGLAPDTQYF. The variable domain in full, completed from reference TRBV7-9 and TRBJ2-3, reads DTGVSQNPRHKITKRGQNVTFRCDPISEHNRLYWYRQTLGQGPEFLTYFQNEAQLEKSRLLSDRFSAERPKGSFSTLEIQRTEQGDSAMYLCASGGLAPDTQYFGPGTRLTVL.

This clone was seen repeatedly, ten times or more. This sequence joins TRBV30 and TRBJ1-1; a weak D match, TRBD1 (5 bases). The V end lost 0 bases, the J end lost 1 base, and 6 bases lay between the germline ends. Germline V gene data show CDR1 as GTSNPN and CDR2 as SVGIG (reference sequence). The CDR3 runs to 13 residues. CDR3 in DNA: TGTGCCTGGAGTGTACAGGAGAACACTGAAGCTTTCTTT. It codes for CAWSVQENTEAFF.